Below are 32 T cell receptor beta chains sequenced from a single sample in a study of graft-versus-host responses after intestinal transplantation (dated by TCRdb to about 2021). To isolate intraepithelial and lamina propria lymphocytes from graft specimens, dithiothreitol, EDTA incubations and collagenase D digestion were used. The library was built by means of the immunoSEQ multiplex PCR assay. Entries here come from immuneACCESS through TCRdb and include only in-frame sequences with V and J called. Some clones fail to appear in such tables; in the studies checked, an unresolved V gene covers under half of the shortfall, and the cause of the remainder is unknown. This sample has about 15,000 clones in its table, and roughly three fifths of those were observed once. The top ten constitute 9.5% to 15% of the sample. Specimen: ileum tissue, collected 524 days after transplant. The receptors stem from a human patient who received an intestinal transplant, so some T cells may come from the graft donor.

The chain is built from TRBV7-2 and TRBJ2-3; D is ambiguous. The CDR3 sequence is 14 residues long. The germline V gene has CDR1 SGHTA and CDR2 FQGNSA. V lost 4 bases and J lost 4, with 12 bases in between. The CDR3 DNA reads TGTGCCAGCAGCTACCTCTCCGCGTCAGATACGCAGTATTTT. As protein: CASSYLSASDTQYF.

As DNA, the CDR3 is TGTGCCTGGAGTGACAGGGCTGGAAGAAAACTGTTTTTT. Protein: CAWSDRAGRKLFF. The rearrangement uses TRBV30 and TRBJ1-4; a possible D gene is TRBD1 (6 bases). The CDR3 contains 13 residues. Germline V CDR1 and CDR2: GTSNPN, SVGIG (reference sequence). With 1 base removed from V and 10 bases from J, the gap between germline ends came to 13 bases.

Only a few counts were recorded for this clone. Other DNA sequences in the same sample also yield this CDR3. This chain uses TRBV6-4 with TRBJ2-3; 9 bases match TRBD2. The germline V gene has CDR1 MRHNA and CDR2 SNTAGT. This CDR3 has 16 residues. With 0 bases clipped from V and 1 base from J, the junction kept 2 bases outside the gene matches. CDR3 nucleotides: TGTGCCAGCAGTGACTCGACTAGCGGAGGCACAGATACGCAGTATTTT. Translated, it gives CASSDSTSGGTDTQYF.

This clone was seen a handful of times. This CDR3 is CASSEGSGELFF. The CDR3 DNA is TGTGCCAGTAGTGAGGGTTCCGGGGAGCTGTTTTTT. The chain recombines TRBV19 with TRBJ2-2; D possibly corresponds to TRBD2 (5 bases). The CDR3 is made up of 12 amino acids. The V and J ends lost 5 bases and 6 bases respectively, with 7 bases between them. Germline CDR1 reads LNHDA; CDR2 reads SQIVND (reference sequence).

The chain employs TRBV15 and TRBJ1-4, with TRBD1 matching 7 bases. The germline V gene has CDR1 LNHNV and CDR2 YYDKDF (reference sequence). There are 16 residues in the CDR3. Trimming took 3 bases from V and 6 from J; bases not matched to a gene: 10. Written as DNA, the CDR3 is TGTGCCACCAGCAGGGTACTTACCGGGACAGATGAAAAACTGTTTTTT. It yields the protein CATSRVLTGTDEKLFF.

This rearrangement joins TRBV9 to TRBJ2-5, with D unclear. This CDR3 spans 14 amino acids. Trimming took off 4 bases at V and 5 bases at J, with 15 bases between the two ends. Germline-derived CDR1 and CDR2 are SGDLS and YYNGEE. The CDR3 coding sequence is TGTGCCAGCAGCACCGACACAGAGTGGGAGACCCAGTACTTC. This translates into CASSTDTEWETQYF.

The V gene is TRBV27, the J gene TRBJ2-1; tentative D call: TRBD1 (6 bases). The CDR3 covers 12 residues. CDR1 is MNHEY and CDR2 is SMNVEV in the germline V gene (reference sequence). Trimming pared 6 bases from V and 3 bases from J, leaving 6 bases between. The CDR3 DNA reads as TGTGCCAGCAGGACAGGCTACAATGAGCAGTTCTTC. It translates to CASRTGYNEQFF.

This chain links TRBV15 with TRBJ1-5, with D unresolved. Between the trimmed V and J ends, which lost 0 bases and 7 bases, there was a span of 7 bases. This CDR3 has 13 amino acids. Germline V lookup: CDR1 LNHNV, CDR2 YYDKDF (reference sequence). The CDR3 loop is CATSRDLRQPQHF. The CDR3 nucleotides read TGTGCCACCAGCAGAGATCTGAGGCAGCCCCAGCATTTT. Full variable domain (outside the CDR3, taken from reference TRBV15 and TRBJ1-5): DAMVIQNPRYQVTQFGKPVTLSCSQTLNHNVMYWYQQKSSQAPKLLFHYYDKDFNNEADTPDNFQSRRPNTSFCFLDIRSPGLGDTAMYLCATSRDLRQPQHFGDGTRLSIL.

A few counts support this clone. The chain combines TRBV4-1 with TRBJ2-5, with 11 bases identical to TRBD2. V shed 6 bases and J 1 base; nucleotides not matched to a gene: 4. Per the germline V gene, CDR1 is MGHRA and CDR2 is YSYEKL. This CDR3 is built from 15 residues. CDR3 amino acids: CASRRLAGTQETQYF. The CDR3 DNA reads as TGCGCCAGCAGGCGACTAGCGGGGACCCAAGAGACCCAGTACTTC.

The chain employs TRBV25-1 and TRBJ2-4; a possible D gene is TRBD1 (6 bases). The CDR3 covers 13 residues. Deletions cut 11 bases from V and 2 bases from J, with 13 bases between. Looked up from germline, CDR1 is MGHDK and CDR2 is SYGVNS. CDR3 DNA: TGTGCCCCCTACAGGGACACCAAAAACATTCAGTACTTC. This encodes CAPYRDTKNIQYF.

The genes are TRBV7-9 and TRBJ2-1; a possible D gene is TRBD1 (5 bases). V was cut by 5 bases and J by 2 bases, with 13 bases left in between. Per the germline V gene, CDR1 is SEHNR and CDR2 is FQNEAQ (reference sequence). There are 15 residues in the CDR3. CDR3 coding DNA: TGTGCCAGCAGCCTGTCGACAGTTACCTACAATGAGCAGTTCTTC. Protein sequence: CASSLSTVTYNEQFF.

Of note for this clone: Other DNA sequences in the same sample also yield this CDR3. The chain employs TRBV19 and TRBJ2-1; TRBD2 matches 14 bases. The CDR3 length is 15 residues. With 3 bases clipped from V and 7 bases from J, the junction kept 2 bases outside the gene matches. Germline V gene sequence: CDR1 LNHDA, CDR2 SQIVND (reference sequence). CDR3 amino acids: CASSIGLAGGNEQFF. CDR3 bases: TGTGCCAGTAGTATCGGACTAGCGGGGGGAAATGAGCAGTTCTTC.

The V call is TRBV5-1, the J call TRBJ2-1; possible D gene TRBD2, 6 bases. This CDR3 has 15 residues. V was pared by 0 bases and J by 7 bases, with 14 bases between. Germline CDR1 reads SGHRS; CDR2 reads YFSETQ. The CDR3 protein is CASSLAAGRVNEQFF. The CDR3 coding sequence is TGCGCCAGCAGCTTGGCTGCGGGGCGCGTAAATGAGCAGTTCTTC.

This chain uses TRBV28 with TRBJ2-1; D might be TRBD1 (6 bases). The CDR3 has 12 amino acids. From germline, CDR1 is MDHEN and CDR2 SYDVKM. V dropped 6 bases and J dropped 9 bases, with 12 bases sitting between them. The CDR3 region has the DNA TGTGCCAGCAGCCAAGGGGGTAGTGAGCAGTTCTTC. Its protein is CASSQGGSEQFF.

The rearrangement uses TRBV7-9 and TRBJ1-2; 7 nucleotides align to TRBD1. The CDR3 contains 15 residues. The ends lost 0 bases at V and 5 bases at J; junction bases unmatched: 6. CDR1 and CDR2 (germline): SEHNR, FQNEAQ (reference sequence). The CDR3 nucleotides are TGTGCCAGCAGCTTAGCCCCTGGACAGGCGTATGGCTACACCTTC. Translating gives CASSLAPGQAYGYTF.

The gene calls are TRBV5-1 and TRBJ2-7; TRBD1 matches 8 bases. The CDR3 contains 14 residues. Per germline, CDR1 SGHRS and CDR2 YFSETQ. Germline trimming cut 7 bases from V and 3 bases from J; bases unmatched to any gene: 9. The CDR3 sequence is CASGGTGGLYEQYF. The CDR3 DNA follows: TGCGCCAGCGGAGGGACAGGTGGACTCTACGAGCAGTACTTC.

The chain couples TRBV12-5 to TRBJ2-4; D unresolved. The CDR3 is made up of 19 amino acids. Looked up from germline, CDR1 is LGHNT and CDR2 is FRNRAP. The V and J ends lost 1 base and 0 bases respectively, with 19 bases between them. The CDR3 spells CASGLASSLTELAKNIQYF. Written as DNA, the CDR3 is TGTGCTAGTGGTTTGGCATCGTCCCTTACCGAGCTAGCCAAAAACATTCAGTACTTC.

The V gene is TRBV7-2, the J gene TRBJ1-2; D is possibly TRBD1 (5 bases). Germline-derived CDR1 and CDR2 are SGHTA and FQGNSA. Trimming removed 1 base from V and 4 bases from J, with 10 bases in between. CDR3 length: 14 amino acids. CDR3 sequence reads: CASSLDQGAYGYTF. DNA for the CDR3: TGTGCCAGCAGCTTAGACCAGGGCGCCTATGGCTACACCTTC.

The chain uses TRBV7-8 and TRBJ1-2, with D uncertain. Germline assignment: CDR1 SGHVS and CDR2 FQNEAQ. The CDR3 totals 14 residues. V shed 5 bases and J shed 6 bases, with 16 bases lying between them. The CDR3 nucleotides are TGTGCCAGCAGCCCCCTGACGAGGGTAAATGGCTACACCTTC. Amino acids: CASSPLTRVNGYTF. The full variable domain, rest sourced from reference TRBV7-8 and TRBJ1-2, is GAGVSQSPRYKVAKRGQDVALRCDPISGHVSLFWYQQALGQGPEFLTYFQNEAQLDKSGLPSDRFFAERPEGSVSTLKIQRTQQEDSAVYLCASSPLTRVNGYTFGSGTRLTVV.

The chain uses TRBV21-1 and TRBJ1-2; the table's D call of TRBD1 was not tested on the DNA. TRBV21-1 is a pseudogene. The CDR3 has 16 amino acids. CDR3 loop: CASSKVRQTENYGYTF. In DNA form, the CDR3 reads TGTGCCAGCAGCAAAGTAAGACAGACGGAAAACTATGGCTACACCTTC.

This clone has only a few counts. The chain joins TRBV28 to TRBJ1-5; D remains unclear. Germline CDR1 is MDHEN and CDR2 is SYDVKM. V dropped 2 bases and J dropped 7 bases, with 6 bases sitting between them. The CDR3 loop spans 12 amino acids. The CDR3 DNA is TGTGCCAGCAGTTTAGCGGGGCAGCCCCAGCATTTT. This codes for CASSLAGQPQHF. Full variable domain (outside the CDR3, taken from reference TRBV28 and TRBJ1-5): DVKVTQSSRYLVKRTGEKVFLECVQDMDHENMFWYRQDPGLGLRLIYFSYDVKMKEKGDIPEGYSVSREKKERFSLILESASTNQTSMYLCASSLAGQPQHFGDGTRLSIL.

This sequence joins TRBV12-5 and TRBJ2-1, with 11 bases aligning to TRBD2. The V and J ends lost 2 bases and 2 bases, in that order; junction bases with no gene match: 8. CDR1 is LGHNT, CDR2 FRNRAP, per germline. The CDR3 covers 18 residues. The CDR3 sequence: CASGLFHIAGGPYNEQFF. DNA of the CDR3: TGTGCTAGTGGTTTGTTCCACATAGCGGGGGGGCCCTACAATGAGCAGTTCTTC.

The chain employs TRBV7-2 and TRBJ2-3, with 7 bases lining up with TRBD2. Per germline, CDR1 SGHTA and CDR2 FQGNSA. V shed 5 bases, J shed 5 bases, and the junction held 7 bases outside the gene matches. The CDR3 spans 14 residues. CDR3 amino acids: CASSVLAAVDTQYF. The CDR3 nucleotides are TGTGCCAGCAGCGTCCTAGCGGCGGTAGATACGCAGTATTTT.

The table lists this clone with a count of one. The rearrangement joins TRBV7-6 to TRBJ2-7; 10 nucleotides agree with TRBD1. Trimming took 8 bases from V and 6 from J; bases not matched to a gene: 13. The CDR3 covers 15 residues. From germline, CDR1 is SGHVS and CDR2 FNYEAQ. CDR3 sequence: CASGLKTGGLGEQYF. Written as DNA, the CDR3 is TGTGCCAGCGGCCTAAAGACAGGGGGCCTCGGCGAGCAGTACTTC.

J is TRBJ1-3 and V is TRBV25-1; 7 positions match TRBD1. CDR1 is MGHDK, CDR2 SYGVNS, per germline. The CDR3 extends over 16 amino acids. V dropped 2 bases and J dropped 8; count of bases not matched to a gene: 12. CDR3 coding DNA: TGTGCCAGCAGTGAAAGGCCAGGGGGAATTCGAGACACCATATATTTT. Translation: CASSERPGGIRDTIYF.

V gene TRBV29-1 combines with J gene TRBJ2-1; D may be TRBD2 (5 bases). The CDR3 extends over 11 amino acids. V shed 4 bases and J shed 10 bases, with 11 bases lying between them. Per germline, CDR1 SQVTM and CDR2 ANQGSEA. CDR3 residues: CSVVPSGEQFF. Here the CDR3 DNA reads TGCAGCGTTGTTCCGAGCGGAGAGCAGTTCTTC.

CDR3 sequence (DNA): TGTGCCAGCAGTTCGCCGGGACAGGGTTCCTGGGGGCAGTTCTTC. This sequence encodes CASSSPGQGSWGQFF. The rearrangement joins TRBV28 to TRBJ2-1; 9 nucleotides align to TRBD1. V dropped 4 bases and J dropped 12; count of bases not matched to a gene: 13. The length of the CDR3 is 15 residues. Germline loops: CDR1 MDHEN, CDR2 SYDVKM.

The chain has TRBV18 and TRBJ2-2; D perhaps matches TRBD1 (6 bases). Germline V CDR1 and CDR2: KGHSH, LQKENI. Trimming stripped 6 bases from V and 3 bases from J, with 14 bases between. The CDR3 is made up of 15 amino acids. In nucleotides, the CDR3 is TGTGCCAGCTCGCCATGGGGGCTCTACACCGGGGAGCTGTTTTTT. Protein product: CASSPWGLYTGELFF.

The gene calls are TRBV4-3 and TRBJ2-1; D is perhaps TRBD2 (6 bases). Germline-derived CDR1 and CDR2 are LGHNA and YSLEER. The V and J ends lost 4 bases and 1 base respectively, with 11 bases between them. CDR3 length: 15 residues. DNA of the CDR3: TGCGCCAGCAGCCCCGGAGGGCCTTCCTACAATGAGCAGTTCTTC. Translation: CASSPGGPSYNEQFF.

The V and J genes are TRBV6-1 and TRBJ2-1, with D possibly TRBD2 on 5 matching bases. The CDR3 loop spans 15 amino acids. In germline, CDR1 is MNHNS, CDR2 SASEGT. V was cut by 7 bases and J by 9 bases, with 22 bases left in between. DNA of the CDR3: TGTGCCAGCACCACACTCGGACCGCGCCGGGGTGAGCAGTTCTTC. It encodes CASTTLGPRRGEQFF.

Regarding this clone: Other DNA sequences in the sample encode the same CDR3. The chain has TRBV7-9 and TRBJ1-1; 7 bases fit TRBD1. The CDR3 contains 13 residues. From germline, CDR1 is SEHNR and CDR2 FQNEAQ (reference sequence). After removal of 5 bases from V and 5 bases from J, the junction contained 5 bases not matched to a gene. The CDR3 DNA reads TGTGCCAGCAGCAGCGACAGGGTGACTGAAGCTTTCTTT. It specifies CASSSDRVTEAFF. The full variable domain, in which reference TRBV7-9 and TRBJ1-1 provide the parts outside the CDR3, is DTGVSQNPRHKITKRGQNVTFRCDPISEHNRLYWYRQTLGQGPEFLTYFQNEAQLEKSRLLSDRFSAERPKGSFSTLEIQRTEQGDSAMYLCASSSDRVTEAFFGQGTRLTVV.

V is TRBV7-2 and J is TRBJ2-7, with D perhaps matching TRBD2 (6 bases). Germline V lookup: CDR1 SGHTA, CDR2 FQGNSA. This CDR3 is 15 amino acids long. V lost 3 bases and J lost 6, with 18 bases in between. CDR3 coding DNA: TGTGCCAGCAGCTTCGTTCGGGGGATAAGAAGCGAGCAGTACTTC. It translates to CASSFVRGIRSEQYF.